The 19 T cell receptor beta chains below come from one sample, sequenced in a study of T cell repertoires in cytomegalovirus infection. Via MiXCR, TCRdb re-called the reads, giving one row per CDR3 protein. The sample includes 400,000 or so distinct CDR3 sequences, 31% of them seen just once. Sequencing was carried out using PBMCs. The receptors come from a human donor in good health (CMV status not recorded). Some clones in this sample may be carry-over from other donors' samples.

This clonotype occurred a few times. J is TRBJ1-6 and V is TRBV20-1; 7 nucleotides match TRBD1. In germline, CDR1 is DFQATT, CDR2 SNEGSKA (reference sequence). Germline trimming cut 6 bases from V and 12 bases from J; bases unmatched to any gene: 14. The CDR3 is 14 amino acids. The CDR3: CSAGDRVEQRPLHF. The CDR3 nucleotides are TGCAGTGCCGGAGACAGGGTAGAGCAAAGACCCCTCCACTTT.

V gene TRBV19 combines with J gene TRBJ2-7, with 7 bases that match TRBD2. CDR3 size: 15 residues. V shed 7 bases, J shed 9 bases, and the junction held 18 bases outside the gene matches. The germline V gene has CDR1 LNHDA and CDR2 SQIVND (reference sequence). The chain's CDR3 is CASIAGTTGTDGQYF. Here the CDR3 DNA reads TGTGCCAGTATAGCCGGGACTACGGGAACGGACGGGCAGTACTTC.

This clonotype is labeled large. The chain combines TRBV7-8 with TRBJ2-5; 10 nucleotides match TRBD2. CDR1 is SGHVS, CDR2 FQNEAQ, per germline. CDR3 size: 15 residues. After removal of 2 bases from V and 4 bases from J, the junction contained 4 bases not matched to a gene. Here the CDR3 reads CASSLQRGGRETQYF. The CDR3 nucleotides are TGTGCCAGCAGCTTACAGCGGGGGGGGAGAGAGACCCAGTACTTC. Complete variable domain (other parts from reference TRBV7-8 and TRBJ2-5): GAGVSQSPRYKVAKRGQDVALRCDPISGHVSLFWYQQALGQGPEFLTYFQNEAQLDKSGLPSDRFFAERPEGSVSTLKIQRTQQEDSAVYLCASSLQRGGRETQYFGPGTRLLVL.

This clonotype appeared a few times. V gene TRBV20-1 combines with J gene TRBJ2-3; TRBD1 might be the D (6 bases). Germline values: CDR1 DFQATT, CDR2 SNEGSKA (reference sequence). With 3 bases removed from V and 2 bases from J, the gap between germline ends came to 9 bases. The CDR3 is 13 amino acids. CDR3 in amino acids: CSASDRITDTQYF. As DNA, the CDR3 is TGCAGTGCTAGTGACAGGATCACAGATACGCAGTATTTT.

The chain links TRBV20-1 to TRBJ2-7, with TRBD2 matching 7 bases. Germline values: CDR1 DFQATT, CDR2 SNEGSKA (reference sequence). The CDR3 contains 15 residues. V lost 3 bases to trimming and J lost 4 bases; unmatched junction nucleotides: 12. The CDR3 bases are TGCAGTGCTAGCGGTATTGCCGGGAGGATTTACGAGCAGTACTTC. Residues: CSASGIAGRIYEQYF.

This clonotype has just a few counts. The V and J genes are TRBV7-3 and TRBJ2-1; D ambiguous. Looked up from germline, CDR1 is SGHTA and CDR2 is FQGTGA. This CDR3 is 14 amino acids long. Between the trimmed V and J ends, which lost 0 bases and 6 bases, there was a span of 9 bases. The CDR3 DNA reads TGTGCCAGCAGCTTAACGGGCGGCCTCAATGAGCAGTTCTTC. This encodes CASSLTGGLNEQFF.

The chain couples TRBV4-3 to TRBJ2-3; the match to TRBD2 covers 7 bases. This CDR3 spans 16 amino acids. CDR1 and CDR2 (germline): LGHNA, YSLEER. J gave up 1 base and V 1 base, and 5 bases lay outside the gene matches. The CDR3: CASSQAEGGGTDTQYF. The CDR3, as DNA: TGCGCCAGCAGCCAAGCAGAGGGAGGGGGCACAGATACGCAGTATTTT.

This clonotype was detected ten times or more. The rearrangement uses TRBV28 and TRBJ2-5; D gene uncertain. Germline V lookup: CDR1 MDHEN, CDR2 SYDVKM. V lost 3 bases, J lost 5 bases, and 4 bases lay in between. The CDR3 runs to 11 residues. The CDR3 region is CASSFAETQYF. The CDR3, as DNA: TGTGCCAGCAGTTTCGCCGAGACCCAGTACTTC.

The chain links TRBV19 to TRBJ2-1; 8 bases agree with TRBD2. There are 19 residues in the CDR3. Losses at the gene ends were 0 bases for V and 8 bases for J; bases not matched to a gene: 18. CDR1 and CDR2 (germline): LNHDA, SQIVND (reference sequence). Here the CDR3 DNA reads TGTGCCAGTAGTATAGAGGCCCCCGGGGGGGGTTCCTTTCGGGATGAGCAGTTCTTC. It is translated as CASSIEAPGGGSFRDEQFF. The full variable domain, with the rest looked up from reference TRBV19 and TRBJ2-1, is DGGITQSPKYLFRKEGQNVTLSCEQNLNHDAMYWYRQDPGQGLRLIYYSQIVNDFQKGDIAEGYSVSREKKESFPLTVTSAQKNPTAFYLCASSIEAPGGGSFRDEQFFGPGTRLTVL.

This clonotype has more than one count but fewer than ten. The chain has TRBV7-9 and TRBJ2-2; D gene unclear. There are 14 residues in the CDR3. Trimming cost V 5 bases and J 0 bases, with 7 bases left between them. Germline V lookup: CDR1 SEHNR, CDR2 FQNEAQ (reference sequence). The CDR3 loop reads CASSADTNTGELFF. Written as DNA, the CDR3 is TGTGCCAGCAGCGCCGACACGAACACCGGGGAGCTGTTTTTT.

The rearrangement uses TRBV12-3 or TRBV12-4 and TRBJ1-1; a possible D gene is TRBD1 (6 bases). This CDR3 contains 15 residues. With 4 bases removed from V and 6 bases from J, the gap between germline ends came to 18 bases. The CDR3, as DNA: TGTGCCAGCAGTTCACGTCAACAGGGTTCGGCTGAAGCTTTCTTT. Encoded protein: CASSSRQQGSAEAFF.

The gene calls are TRBV5-4 and TRBJ1-1; TRBD1 agrees at 7 bases. CDR1 SGHNT and CDR2 YYREEE come from the germline V gene (reference sequence). This CDR3 spans 14 amino acids. Trimming took 4 bases from V and 2 from J; bases not matched to a gene: 5. The CDR3 DNA reads as TGTGCCAGCAGCACCGGACAGGTTAACACTGAAGCTTTCTTT. The encoded protein is CASSTGQVNTEAFF.

This clonotype was detected only a few times. CDR3 nucleotide sequence: TGCAGTGCTGAAACAGGGGGCTTTTACACTGAAGCTTTCTTT. Residues: CSAETGGFYTEAFF. The chain combines TRBV20-1 with TRBJ1-1; 9 nucleotides line up with TRBD1. Trimming took 5 bases from V and 3 from J; bases not matched to a gene: 7. The germline CDR1 and CDR2 sequences are DFQATT and SNEGSKA (reference sequence). This CDR3 region has 14 residues.

The J gene is TRBJ2-3, the V gene TRBV6-2 or TRBV6-3; D is unclear. CDR1 MNHEY and CDR2 SVGEGT come from the germline V gene. The CDR3 extends over 15 amino acids. Between the trimmed V and J ends, which lost 3 bases and 3 bases, there was a span of 13 bases. As DNA, the CDR3 is TGTGCCAGCAGTTATGGGTCGGGCCCGACAGATACGCAGTATTTT. Residues: CASSYGSGPTDTQYF.

This clonotype is a singleton in its sample. This likely comes from a read error, as the CDR3 has no conserved phenylalanine or tryptophan at its end. The CDR3 bases are TGTGCCAGCAGCCCCCTAGGGGGGTCCTACGAGCAGTACTTA. It yields the protein CASSPLGGSYEQYL. The chain combines TRBV7-2 with TRBJ2-7; possibly TRBD1 or TRBD2 for D (6 bases each). The CDR3 consists of 14 residues. V was cut by 5 bases and J by 1 base, with 12 bases left in between. Germline assignment: CDR1 SGHTA and CDR2 FQGNSA.

This clonotype was seen at least ten times. The junction differs from germline at one of its ends, possibly a read error. V is TRBV7-8 and J is TRBJ1-4, with 8 bases aligning to TRBD1. The CDR3 extends over 13 amino acids. The germline gives CDR1 SGHVS, CDR2 FQNEAQ. The CDR3, as DNA: TGTGCGAGCACGGGACAGGCGAATGAAAAACTGTTTTTT. It translates to CASTGQANEKLFF.

This clonotype showed up just a few times. The J gene is TRBJ1-1, the V gene TRBV10-3, with unresolved D. V lost 3 bases, J lost 6 bases, and 11 bases lay in between. Germline CDR1 is ENHRY and CDR2 is SYGVKD. The CDR3 length is 13 residues. CDR3 region: CAISERVRSEAFF. The CDR3 region has the DNA TGTGCCATCAGTGAAAGGGTGAGGTCTGAAGCTTTCTTT.

The chain has TRBV24-1 and TRBJ2-1; TRBD1 might be the D (6 bases). V gave up 0 bases and J gave up 6 bases, with 8 bases separating them. The CDR3 runs 14 residues. Germline V gene lookup returns CDR1 KGHDR and CDR2 SFDVKD. The CDR3 sequence: CATSDLAGANEQFF. The CDR3 DNA follows: TGTGCCACCAGTGATTTGGCAGGGGCCAATGAGCAGTTCTTC.

This chain links TRBV7-9 with TRBJ2-2, with TRBD1 as a possible D gene (5 bases). Trimming removed 10 bases from V and 0 bases from J, with 15 bases in between. The CDR3 has 15 residues. From germline, CDR1 is SEHNR and CDR2 FQNEAQ (reference sequence). This chain's CDR3 is CAIGRGLANTGELFF. DNA of the CDR3: TGTGCCATCGGTAGGGGCCTAGCGAACACCGGGGAGCTGTTTTTT.